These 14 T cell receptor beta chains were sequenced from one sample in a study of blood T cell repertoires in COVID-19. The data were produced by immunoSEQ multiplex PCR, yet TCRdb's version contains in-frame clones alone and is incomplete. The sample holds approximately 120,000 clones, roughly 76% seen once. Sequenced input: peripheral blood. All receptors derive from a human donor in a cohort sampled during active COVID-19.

The CDR3 protein is CASSSQPALQNTGELFF. The DNA of the CDR3 is TGCGCCAGCAGCTCCCAGCCAGCACTACAGAACACCGGGGAGCTGTTTTTT. The V and J genes are TRBV5-1 and TRBJ2-2; D uncertain. CDR3 length: 17 amino acids. Trimming cost V 3 bases and J 1 base, with 16 bases left between them. Germline lookup yields CDR1 SGHRS and CDR2 YFSETQ.

CDR3 in amino acids: CASSITPPLAGLIRDTQYF. The CDR3 DNA follows: TGTGCCAGTAGTATTACCCCACCACTAGCGGGGCTTATTCGGGATACGCAGTATTTT. This chain joins TRBV19 and TRBJ2-3; 10 bases are a match to TRBD2. CDR3 length equals 19 residues. CDR1 and CDR2 from the germline V gene are LNHDA and SQIVND (reference sequence). J gave up 6 bases and V 3 bases, and 18 bases lay outside the gene matches. Using reference TRBV19 and TRBJ2-3 for the parts outside the CDR3, the full variable domain is DGGITQSPKYLFRKEGQNVTLSCEQNLNHDAMYWYRQDPGQGLRLIYYSQIVNDFQKGDIAEGYSVSREKKESFPLTVTSAQKNPTAFYLCASSITPPLAGLIRDTQYFGPGTRLTVL.

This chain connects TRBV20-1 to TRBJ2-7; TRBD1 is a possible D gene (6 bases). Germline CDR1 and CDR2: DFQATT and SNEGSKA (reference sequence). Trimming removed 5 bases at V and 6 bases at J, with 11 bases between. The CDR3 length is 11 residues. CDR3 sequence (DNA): TGCAGTGCTGGGGACAACCGCGAGCAGTACTTC. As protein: CSAGDNREQYF.

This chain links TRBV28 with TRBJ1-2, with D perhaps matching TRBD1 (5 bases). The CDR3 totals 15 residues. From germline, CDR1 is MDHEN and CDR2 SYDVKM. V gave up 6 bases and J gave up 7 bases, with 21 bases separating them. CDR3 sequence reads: CASRGDSYESGGYTF. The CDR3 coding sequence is TGTGCCAGCAGGGGGGACTCCTATGAATCTGGTGGCTACACCTTC.

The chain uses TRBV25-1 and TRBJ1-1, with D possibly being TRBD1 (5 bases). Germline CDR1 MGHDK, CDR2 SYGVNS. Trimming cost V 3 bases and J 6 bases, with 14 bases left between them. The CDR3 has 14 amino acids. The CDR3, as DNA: TGTGCCAGCAGTGATGTGGGGGGTGAGGCTGAAGCTTTCTTT. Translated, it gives CASSDVGGEAEAFF. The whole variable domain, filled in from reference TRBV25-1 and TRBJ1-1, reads EADIYQTPRYLVIGTGKKITLECSQTMGHDKMYWYQQDPGMELHLIHYSYGVNSTEKGDLSSESTVSRIRTEHFPLTLESARPSHTSQYLCASSDVGGEAEAFFGQGTRLTVV.

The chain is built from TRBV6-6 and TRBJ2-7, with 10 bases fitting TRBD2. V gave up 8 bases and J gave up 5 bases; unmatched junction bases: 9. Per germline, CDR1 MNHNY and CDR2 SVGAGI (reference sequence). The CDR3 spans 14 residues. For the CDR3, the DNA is TGTGCCAGCCTAGTCAAGCGGGGGGGCGACGAGCAGTACTTC. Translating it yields CASLVKRGGDEQYF.

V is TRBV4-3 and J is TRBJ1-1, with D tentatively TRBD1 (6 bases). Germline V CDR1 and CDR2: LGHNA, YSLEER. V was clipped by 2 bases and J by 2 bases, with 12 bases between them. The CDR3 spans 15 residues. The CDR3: CASSQNLQGNTEAFF. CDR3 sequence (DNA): TGCGCCAGCAGCCAAAACTTACAGGGAAACACTGAAGCTTTCTTT.

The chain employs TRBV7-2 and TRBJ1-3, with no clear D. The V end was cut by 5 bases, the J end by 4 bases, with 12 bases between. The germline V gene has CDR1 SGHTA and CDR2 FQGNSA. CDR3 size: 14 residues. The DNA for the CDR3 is TGTGCCAGCAGCCCCGCAGGATTGGGAAACACCATATATTTT. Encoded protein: CASSPAGLGNTIYF.

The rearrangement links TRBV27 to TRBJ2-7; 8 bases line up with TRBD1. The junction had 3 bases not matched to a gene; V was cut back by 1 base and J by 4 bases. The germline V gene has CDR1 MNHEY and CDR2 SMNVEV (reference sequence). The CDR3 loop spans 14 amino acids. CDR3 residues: CASSLLRQGYEQYF. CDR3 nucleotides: TGTGCCAGCAGTTTATTACGACAGGGGTACGAGCAGTACTTC.

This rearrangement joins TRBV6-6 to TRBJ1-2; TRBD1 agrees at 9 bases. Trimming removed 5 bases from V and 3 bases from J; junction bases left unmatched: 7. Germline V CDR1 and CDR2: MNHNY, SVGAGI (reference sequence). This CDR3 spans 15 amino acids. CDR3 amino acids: CASSRGTGGDYGYTF. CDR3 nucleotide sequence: TGTGCCAGCAGTAGGGGAACAGGGGGCGACTATGGCTACACCTTC.

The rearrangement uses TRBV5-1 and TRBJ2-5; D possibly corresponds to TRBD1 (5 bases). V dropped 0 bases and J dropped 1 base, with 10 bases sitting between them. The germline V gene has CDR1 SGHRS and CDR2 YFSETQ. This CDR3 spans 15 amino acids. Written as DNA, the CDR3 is TGCGCCAGCAGCTTGGTAAGGGGATCCCAAGAGACCCAGTACTTC. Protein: CASSLVRGSQETQYF.

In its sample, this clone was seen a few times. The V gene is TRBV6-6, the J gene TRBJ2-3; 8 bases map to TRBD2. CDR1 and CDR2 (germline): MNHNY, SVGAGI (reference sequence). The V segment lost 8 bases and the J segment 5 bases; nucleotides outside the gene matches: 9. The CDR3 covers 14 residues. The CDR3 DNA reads TGTGCCAGCCTACGGGGGGGGCGGGGAGATACGCAGTATTTT. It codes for CASLRGGRGDTQYF.

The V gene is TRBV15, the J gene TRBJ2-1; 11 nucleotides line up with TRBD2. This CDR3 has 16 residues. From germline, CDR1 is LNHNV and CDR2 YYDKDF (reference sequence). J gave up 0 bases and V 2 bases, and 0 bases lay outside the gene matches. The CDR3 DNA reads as TGTGCCACCAGCAGAACTAGCGGGGGCTCCTACAATGAGCAGTTCTTC. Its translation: CATSRTSGGSYNEQFF.

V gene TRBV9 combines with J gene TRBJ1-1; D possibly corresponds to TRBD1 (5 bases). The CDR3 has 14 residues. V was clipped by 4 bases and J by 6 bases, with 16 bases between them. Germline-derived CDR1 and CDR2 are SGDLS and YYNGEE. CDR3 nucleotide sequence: TGTGCCAGCAGCCCGCGGGGGGGTTCCGCTGAAGCTTTCTTT. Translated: CASSPRGGSAEAFF.